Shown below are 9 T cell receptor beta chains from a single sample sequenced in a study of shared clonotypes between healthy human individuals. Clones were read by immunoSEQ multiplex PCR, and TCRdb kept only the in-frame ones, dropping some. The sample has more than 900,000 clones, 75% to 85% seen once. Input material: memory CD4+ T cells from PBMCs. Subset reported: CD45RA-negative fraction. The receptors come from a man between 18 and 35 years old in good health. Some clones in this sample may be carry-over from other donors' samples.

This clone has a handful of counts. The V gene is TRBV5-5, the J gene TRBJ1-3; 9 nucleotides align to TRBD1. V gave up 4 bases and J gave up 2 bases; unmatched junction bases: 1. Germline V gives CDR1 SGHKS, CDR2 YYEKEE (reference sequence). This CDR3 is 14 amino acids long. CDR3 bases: TGTGCCAGCAGCCGACAGGGGGCTGGAAACACCATATATTTT. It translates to CASSRQGAGNTIYF.

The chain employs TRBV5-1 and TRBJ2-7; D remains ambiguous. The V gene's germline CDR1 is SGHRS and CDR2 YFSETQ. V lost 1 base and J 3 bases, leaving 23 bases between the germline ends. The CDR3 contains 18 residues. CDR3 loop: CASSLKAKNPGGIYEQYF. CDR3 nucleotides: TGCGCCAGCAGCTTGAAGGCGAAAAACCCGGGCGGAATCTACGAGCAGTACTTC.

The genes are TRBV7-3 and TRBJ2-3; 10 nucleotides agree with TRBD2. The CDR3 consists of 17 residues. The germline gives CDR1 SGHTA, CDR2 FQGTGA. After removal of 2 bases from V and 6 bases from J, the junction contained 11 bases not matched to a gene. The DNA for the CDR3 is TGTGCCAGCAGCTTACTTCCTAGCGGGAGTTCTCGGGATACGCAGTATTTT. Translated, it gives CASSLLPSGSSRDTQYF.

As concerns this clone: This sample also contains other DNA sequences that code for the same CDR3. The CDR3, as DNA: TGTGCCAGCTCACCACTCACCGGGGAGCTGTTTTTT. This translates into CASSPLTGELFF. This chain connects TRBV18 to TRBJ2-2; D remains unclear. V lost 1 base to trimming and J lost 4 bases, with 1 base between them. Germline CDR1 reads KGHSH; CDR2 reads LQKENI. This CDR3 spans 12 amino acids.

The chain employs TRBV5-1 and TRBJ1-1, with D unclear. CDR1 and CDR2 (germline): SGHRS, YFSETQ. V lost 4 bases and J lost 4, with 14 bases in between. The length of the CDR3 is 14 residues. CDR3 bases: TGCGCCAGCAGCGCCCAAAATCGGGGCACTGAAGCTTTCTTT. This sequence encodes CASSAQNRGTEAFF.

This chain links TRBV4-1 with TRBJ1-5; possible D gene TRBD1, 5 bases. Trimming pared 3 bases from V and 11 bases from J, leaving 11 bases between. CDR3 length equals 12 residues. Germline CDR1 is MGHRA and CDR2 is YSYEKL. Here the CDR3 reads CASSQGLGAQHF. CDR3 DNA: TGCGCCAGCAGCCAGGGACTTGGGGCCCAGCATTTT.

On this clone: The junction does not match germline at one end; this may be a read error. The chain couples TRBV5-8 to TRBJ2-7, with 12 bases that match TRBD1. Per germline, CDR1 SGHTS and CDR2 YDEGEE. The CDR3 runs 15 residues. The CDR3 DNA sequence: TGTGCCAGCAGCTTGGACCGGGACAGGGGGCCTCATTGGAACTTC. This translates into CASSLDRDRGPHWNF.

DNA of the CDR3: TGTGCCAGCAGCTTACGAGTGGCAGGGGGTTATGAAAAACTGTTTTTT. It codes for CASSLRVAGGYEKLFF. V is TRBV5-4 and J is TRBJ1-4; 7 nucleotides line up with TRBD1. Germline loops: CDR1 SGHNT, CDR2 YYREEE (reference sequence). The CDR3 is made up of 16 amino acids. V dropped 2 bases and J dropped 6; count of bases not matched to a gene: 10.

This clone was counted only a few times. The CDR3 nucleotides read TGTGCCATCAGTGAGGGTGGTCGCAATCAGCCCCAGCATTTT. It is translated as CAISEGGRNQPQHF. The rearrangement joins TRBV10-3 to TRBJ1-5, with D hard to call. The CDR3 is made up of 14 amino acids. CDR1 ENHRY and CDR2 SYGVKD come from the germline V gene. V gave up 2 bases and J gave up 2 bases, with 7 bases separating them.